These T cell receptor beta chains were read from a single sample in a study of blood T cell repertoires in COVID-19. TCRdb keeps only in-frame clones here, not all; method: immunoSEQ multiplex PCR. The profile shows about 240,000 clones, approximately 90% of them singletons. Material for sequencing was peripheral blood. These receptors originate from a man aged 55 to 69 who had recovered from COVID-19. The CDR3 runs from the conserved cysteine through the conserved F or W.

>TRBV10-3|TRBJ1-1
CAIRRGRTGLNTEAFF
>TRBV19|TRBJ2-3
CASSSFQGIGGDTQYF
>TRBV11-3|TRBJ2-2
CASRDSLSNTGELFF
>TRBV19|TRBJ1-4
CASSIGGEELFF
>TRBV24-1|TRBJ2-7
CATSDPRTGSYEQYF
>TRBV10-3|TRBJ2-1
CATGTSGGNTYNEQFF
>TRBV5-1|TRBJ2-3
CASSGGLAKPIDTQYF
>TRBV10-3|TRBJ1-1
CAISRGQINTEAFF
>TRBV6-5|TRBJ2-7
CASRLRDRGPYEQYF
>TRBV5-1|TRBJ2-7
CASSSGQGIYEQYF
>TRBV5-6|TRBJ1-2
CASSLTGGNYGYTF
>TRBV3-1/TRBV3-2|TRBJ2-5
CASSHRTPQQETQYF
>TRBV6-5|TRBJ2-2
CASSYSGGQDTGELFF
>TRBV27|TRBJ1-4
CASSLRTGDEKLFF
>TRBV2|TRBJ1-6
CASSESGQGNSPLHF
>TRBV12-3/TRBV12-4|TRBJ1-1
CASSLTRGTEAFF
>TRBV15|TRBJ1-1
CATSRVTGEDTEAFF
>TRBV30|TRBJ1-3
CAWRAPGAEGNTIYF
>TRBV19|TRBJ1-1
CASSIPGGSEAFF
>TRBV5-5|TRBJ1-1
CASSYPDRMNTEAFF
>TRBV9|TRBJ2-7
CASSVGSGGLYEQYF
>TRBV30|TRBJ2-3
CAWSHGGNEDTQYF
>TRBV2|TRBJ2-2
CASSGQGTGELFF
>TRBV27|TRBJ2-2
CASRSGGPSNTGELFF
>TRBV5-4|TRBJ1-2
CASSSRRDYGYTF
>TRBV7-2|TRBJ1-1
CASSLRTQNTEAFF
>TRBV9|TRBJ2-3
CASSVSGSVDTQYF
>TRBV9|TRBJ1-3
CASSLRTGSGNTIYF
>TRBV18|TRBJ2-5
CASFAGDWQETQYF
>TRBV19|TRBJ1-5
CASSGRDRGWNQPQHF
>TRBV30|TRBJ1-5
CAWSTGNVGQPQHF
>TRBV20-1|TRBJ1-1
CSASGLRETGSRGTEAFF
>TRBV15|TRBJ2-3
CATSRDQAGRTDTQYF
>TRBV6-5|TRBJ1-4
CASGTGGEKLFF
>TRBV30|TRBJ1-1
CAWGDRLKAFF
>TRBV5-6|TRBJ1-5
CASSLRENQPQHF
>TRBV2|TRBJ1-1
CASRGRAEAFF
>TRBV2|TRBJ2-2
CASSGRVVETGELFF
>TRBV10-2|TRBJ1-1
CASSPGYGNTEAFF
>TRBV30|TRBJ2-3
CAGQGIPTDTQYF
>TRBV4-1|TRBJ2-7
CASSRGQPGQGYEQYF
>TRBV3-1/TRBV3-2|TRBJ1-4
CASSPRTQNEKLFF
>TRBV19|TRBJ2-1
CASNTGTGVFDEQFF
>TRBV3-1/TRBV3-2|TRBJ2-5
CASSQDVPIAGETQYF
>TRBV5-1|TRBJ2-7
CASSSTGTEQYF
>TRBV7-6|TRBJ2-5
CASSPGTSRETQYF
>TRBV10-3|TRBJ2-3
CAIRQEADTQYF
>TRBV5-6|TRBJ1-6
CASTSGQVSSYNSPLHF
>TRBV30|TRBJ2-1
CAWGGTGVYNEQFF